This T cell receptor (beta chain) originates from a study of shared clonotypes between healthy human individuals. Study overall: For every donor, three CD4 naive, three CD4 memory, two CD8 naive and one CD8 memory plates were used.

CDR1 is MGHRA, CDR2 YSYEKL, per germline. The CDR3 contains 17 residues. V was cut by 0 bases and J by 2 bases, with 11 bases left in between. Findings of the study overall: Sharing across four donors was highest in naive CD4 (roughly 5%) and lowest in memory CD8 (approximately 0.4%). Rarefaction analysis demonstrated incomplete sorted-subset sequencing notwithstanding large depth. Larger estimated richness was generally recorded for naive subsets relative to memory subsets.

Of note for this clone: The target antigen is unknown.

The table came from immunoSEQ multiplex PCR; TCRdb's copy has only in-frame clones and leaves some out. The table shows hundreds of thousands of clones, with approximately 97% occurring only once. What was sequenced was naive CD4+ T cells sorted from blood. Regarding subset: CD45RA+ positively selected. The source of this sequence is a woman under 40 in good health. The chain joins TRBV4-1 to TRBJ2-6; D is unresolved. The CDR3, as DNA: TGCGCCAGCAGCCAAGAGTCAGCCATGCCTGGGGCCAACGTCCTGACTTTC. The encoded protein is CASSQESAMPGANVLTF.